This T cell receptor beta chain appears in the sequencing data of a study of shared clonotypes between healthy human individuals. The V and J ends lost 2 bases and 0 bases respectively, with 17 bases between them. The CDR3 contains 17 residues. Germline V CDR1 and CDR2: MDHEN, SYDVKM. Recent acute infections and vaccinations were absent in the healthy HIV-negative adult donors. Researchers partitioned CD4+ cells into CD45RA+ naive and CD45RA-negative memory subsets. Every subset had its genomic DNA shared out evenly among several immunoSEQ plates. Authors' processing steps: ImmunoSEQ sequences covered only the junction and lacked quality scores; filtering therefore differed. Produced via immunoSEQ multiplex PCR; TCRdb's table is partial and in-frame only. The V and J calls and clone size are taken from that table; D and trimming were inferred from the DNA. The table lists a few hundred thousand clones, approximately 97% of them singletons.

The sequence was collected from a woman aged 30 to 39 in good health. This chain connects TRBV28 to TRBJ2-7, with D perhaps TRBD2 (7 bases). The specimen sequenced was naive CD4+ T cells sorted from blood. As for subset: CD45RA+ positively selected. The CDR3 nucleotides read TGTGCCAGCAGTTTAGGGGGGCTAGCGGATAGCTCCTACGAGCAGTACTTC. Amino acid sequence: CASSLGGLADSSYEQYF. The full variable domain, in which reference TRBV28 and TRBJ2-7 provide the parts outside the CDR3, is DVKVTQSSRYLVKRTGEKVFLECVQDMDHENMFWYRQDPGLGLRLIYFSYDVKMKEKGDIPEGYSVSREKKERFSLILESASTNQTSMYLCASSLGGLADSSYEQYFGPGTRLTVT.